Presented here are 22 T cell receptor beta chains from one specimen sequenced in a study of cytomegalovirus exposure and HLA in healthy donors. The PCR employed 60 Vbeta primers together with 13 Jbeta primers. Assay used: immunoSEQ multiplex PCR; TCRdb lists only in-frame clones, some missing. The sample has some 200,000 clones, 75% to 85% seen once. Sequencing was carried out using PBMCs. These receptors originate from a woman in her forties or fifties in good health and CMV-seronegative.

This clone appeared once. V and J are TRBV19 and TRBJ2-7, with D possibly TRBD1 on 6 matching bases. Germline assignment: CDR1 LNHDA and CDR2 SQIVND (reference sequence). V was clipped by 3 bases and J by 3 bases, with 12 bases between them. This CDR3 spans 14 amino acids. The CDR3 reads CASSITAGDYEQYF. The CDR3 nucleotides are TGTGCCAGTAGTATTACAGCAGGGGACTACGAGCAGTACTTC.

V and J are TRBV28 and TRBJ2-4, with 13 bases fitting TRBD2. CDR1 is MDHEN and CDR2 is SYDVKM in the germline V gene. The CDR3 contains 19 residues. V was clipped by 5 bases and J by 3 bases; unmatched bases: 13. The CDR3 is CASSTKLAGGAFYKNIQYF. CDR3 nucleotide sequence: TGTGCCAGCAGTACAAAACTAGCGGGAGGGGCCTTTTACAAAAACATTCAGTACTTC.

V and J are TRBV28 and TRBJ2-7; 8 nucleotides match TRBD2. V was pared by 6 bases and J by 2 bases, with 21 bases of the junction left unmatched. Germline values: CDR1 MDHEN, CDR2 SYDVKM. The CDR3 loop spans 19 amino acids. The CDR3 bases are TGTGCCAGCAGCCACCACGGTGGGTACGGGAGGGCCAAAGCCTACGAGCAGTACTTC. This codes for CASSHHGGYGRAKAYEQYF.

This clone has just one count. The rearrangement joins TRBV5-4 to TRBJ2-2; D possibly corresponds to TRBD1 (7 bases). Looked up from germline, CDR1 is SGHNT and CDR2 is YYREEE (reference sequence). This CDR3 has 16 residues. Trimming stripped 2 bases from V and 4 bases from J, with 15 bases between. The CDR3 region has the DNA TGTGCCAGCAGCTTCCCAGGGGGGAGTAGCACCGGGGAGCTGTTTTTT. Translating it yields CASSFPGGSSTGELFF.

The chain is built from TRBV10-2 and TRBJ1-2; D gene ambiguous. The germline V and J ends were trimmed by 4 bases and 7 bases, with 13 bases remaining between them. Germline-derived CDR1 and CDR2 are WSHSY and SAAADI. The CDR3 is 13 amino acids. The CDR3 spells CASSAQIAGGYTF. As DNA, the CDR3 is TGCGCCAGCAGTGCGCAGATCGCTGGTGGCTACACCTTC.

This chain links TRBV6-6 with TRBJ2-5; perhaps TRBD1 as D (5 bases). V lost 7 bases and J 4 bases, leaving 19 bases between the germline ends. CDR1 and CDR2 (germline): MNHNY, SVGAGI (reference sequence). This CDR3 is built from 15 residues. CDR3 in DNA: TGTGCCAGCATCCACGTCCAGGGTTCGGGAGAGACCCAGTACTTC. It yields the protein CASIHVQGSGETQYF.

The chain has TRBV4-1 and TRBJ2-7; 7 bases are a match to TRBD2. With V trimmed by 4 bases and J by 4 bases, 10 bases remained unmatched. This CDR3 contains 15 residues. Germline V CDR1 and CDR2: MGHRA, YSYEKL. The CDR3, as DNA: TGCGCCAGCAGCCTTGCAGCTAGCGGAACATACGAGCAGTACTTC. Its protein is CASSLAASGTYEQYF.

The chain recombines TRBV7-2 with TRBJ1-5; 7 bases agree with TRBD1. Per germline, CDR1 SGHTA and CDR2 FQGNSA. J lost 1 base, V lost 5 bases, and 8 bases had no gene match. The CDR3 is made up of 16 amino acids. The CDR3 is CASSQTGSFSNQPQHF. DNA for the CDR3: TGTGCCAGCAGCCAGACAGGGTCCTTCAGCAATCAGCCCCAGCATTTT.

The chain uses TRBV9 and TRBJ2-4; 9 bases agree with TRBD2. The CDR3 length is 17 residues. Trimming cost V 4 bases and J 2 bases; bases outside gene matches: 10. Germline V lookup: CDR1 SGDLS, CDR2 YYNGEE. The CDR3 sequence is CASSPPKAGGTKNIQYF. The CDR3 nucleotides are TGTGCCAGCAGCCCACCTAAAGCGGGAGGTACCAAAAACATTCAGTACTTC.

The rearrangement uses TRBV29-1 and TRBJ2-3; tentative D call: TRBD1 (7 bases). V was trimmed by 7 bases and J by 6 bases, leaving 11 bases between them. Germline CDR1 and CDR2: SQVTM and ANQGSEA. The CDR3 is 11 residues long. CDR3 in amino acids: CSGGTVDTQYF. The CDR3 DNA sequence: TGCAGCGGCGGGACAGTTGATACGCAGTATTTT.

V usage is TRBV19 and J usage is TRBJ1-2; tentative D call: TRBD1 (5 bases). The CDR3 covers 15 residues. V lost 3 bases and J lost 3, with 14 bases in between. Germline lookup yields CDR1 LNHDA and CDR2 SQIVND (reference sequence). The CDR3 here is CASSMRRGVDYGYTF. The CDR3 DNA follows: TGTGCCAGTAGTATGCGGAGGGGAGTAGACTATGGCTACACCTTC.

The chain recombines TRBV4-2 with TRBJ1-3; D is ambiguous. The germline V gene has CDR1 LGHNA and CDR2 YNFKEQ. CDR3 size: 12 residues. Trimming stripped 0 bases from V and 9 bases from J, with 6 bases between. The CDR3 region has the DNA TGTGCCAGCAGCCAAGATACAAGCACCATATATTTT. This sequence encodes CASSQDTSTIYF.

This chain uses TRBV19 with TRBJ1-2, with 9 positions matching TRBD1. In germline, CDR1 is LNHDA, CDR2 SQIVND (reference sequence). The V gene end was trimmed by 8 bases and the J gene end by 3 bases; junction bases not matched to a gene: 1. This CDR3 region has 12 residues. The CDR3 loop reads CASGDRDYGYTF. CDR3 DNA sequence: TGTGCCAGTGGGGACAGGGACTATGGCTACACCTTC.

The chain uses TRBV5-1 and TRBJ2-5; tentative D call: TRBD2 (5 bases). There are 16 residues in the CDR3. Germline V gene data show CDR1 as SGHRS and CDR2 as YFSETQ. V was cut by 0 bases and J by 4 bases, with 16 bases left in between. CDR3 DNA: TGCGCCAGCAGCTTGGTGGCTAGCTCCCTAGTAGAGACCCAGTACTTC. It codes for CASSLVASSLVETQYF.

This clone showed up just a few times. The chain combines TRBV4-2 with TRBJ2-6; a weak D match, TRBD1 (5 bases). Germline assignment: CDR1 LGHNA and CDR2 YNFKEQ. Trimming pared 0 bases from V and 0 bases from J, leaving 6 bases between. This CDR3 region has 16 residues. CDR3 bases: TGTGCCAGCAGCCAAGATCAGGGCTCTGGGGCCAACGTCCTGACTTTC. Amino acid sequence: CASSQDQGSGANVLTF.

The chain joins TRBV28 to TRBJ2-5, with a weak D call TRBD1 (6 bases). The CDR3 has 14 amino acids. Trimming took off 2 bases at V and 4 bases at J, with 11 bases between the two ends. The germline gives CDR1 MDHEN, CDR2 SYDVKM. CDR3 bases: TGTGCCAGCAGTTTAAGGGGGTTTAGAGAGACCCAGTACTTC. It yields the protein CASSLRGFRETQYF.

The chain employs TRBV6-6 and TRBJ2-5; unclear D gene. The germline V gene has CDR1 MNHNY and CDR2 SVGAGI (reference sequence). This CDR3 has 13 residues. With 4 bases removed from V and 5 bases from J, the gap between germline ends came to 11 bases. CDR3 in DNA: TGTGCCAGCAGTTTTTCGGAGTCGGAGACCCAGTACTTC. This translates into CASSFSESETQYF.

The V gene is TRBV11-2, the J gene TRBJ2-1, with TRBD1 matching 9 bases. From germline, CDR1 is SGHAT and CDR2 FQNNGV. The CDR3 has 16 amino acids. The V gene end was trimmed by 4 bases and the J gene end by 7 bases; junction bases not matched to a gene: 11. CDR3 nucleotide sequence: TGTGCCAGCAGCTCGAGAACAGGGGGCCATACAAATGAGCAGTTCTTC. It specifies CASSSRTGGHTNEQFF.

The chain carries TRBV27 and TRBJ1-4, with a tentative D call TRBD1 (6 bases). The germline gives CDR1 MNHEY, CDR2 SMNVEV (reference sequence). V was clipped by 6 bases and J by 1 base, with 9 bases between them. The CDR3 loop spans 14 amino acids. The CDR3 DNA sequence: TGTGCCAGCAGCCTACAGGGAACTAATGAAAAACTGTTTTTT. This codes for CASSLQGTNEKLFF.

The gene calls are TRBV28 and TRBJ1-5; possibly TRBD1 for D (5 bases). Germline CDR1 and CDR2: MDHEN and SYDVKM. V lost 2 bases and J lost 7, with 12 bases in between. The CDR3 runs 14 residues. In nucleotides, the CDR3 is TGTGCCAGCAGTTTAAACGGGGGTCAGCAGCCCCAGCATTTT. Protein sequence: CASSLNGGQQPQHF.

This chain links TRBV29-1 with TRBJ2-6; D is ambiguous. V lost 3 bases to trimming and J lost 0 bases, with 3 bases between them. The V gene's germline CDR1 is SQVTM and CDR2 ANQGSEA. The CDR3 has 13 residues. The CDR3 loop reads CSVDFSGANVLTF. CDR3 DNA sequence: TGCAGCGTTGACTTCTCTGGGGCCAACGTCCTGACTTTC.

This clone has a handful of counts. This chain connects TRBV5-1 to TRBJ2-3; D is possibly TRBD1 (6 bases). V lost 4 bases and J lost 4, with 13 bases in between. The CDR3 is made up of 14 amino acids. From germline, CDR1 is SGHRS and CDR2 YFSETQ. The CDR3 spells CASSPRGEADTQYF. The DNA for the CDR3 is TGCGCCAGCAGCCCCAGGGGTGAGGCAGATACGCAGTATTTT.